This TCR beta chain comes out of a study of blood T cells in healthy people across ages. Study details: T cells yielded about one barcoded beta molecule per two cells through template switching.

A sample-barcoded 5' primer and a J-beta primer mix were used in a second PCR of about 6 to 12 cycles. Every molecule of cDNA carried a tag from a template-switch adaptor with 12 random nucleotides. TCRdb processed the 5' RACE reads anew with MiXCR; each CDR3 protein has one entry. Among roughly 650,000 distinct CDR3 sequences listed, about 30% were seen once. V dropped 5 bases and J dropped 5 bases, with 20 bases sitting between them. In germline, CDR1 is DFQATT, CDR2 SNEGSKA (reference sequence). The CDR3 has 15 residues. The study's findings and limits: A roughly linear age-dependent decrease characterized TCR beta diversity per million T cells. Versus aged donors, long-lived donors had higher diversity and more naive CD4+ cells.

In the case of this clonotype: What it recognizes is unknown.

The genes are TRBV20-1 and TRBJ2-3; TRBD1 might be the D (6 bases). Sequenced sample: blood. The sequence derives from a woman older than 75 in good health. The CDR3 DNA reads TGCAGTGCTTCCCAAATAGTGGGGGCCCGAGATACGCAGTATTTT. As protein: CSASQIVGARDTQYF.